The entry below describes one T cell receptor beta chain. In the study's own analysis: It was from reference gene primer amplification that nucleated cell counts were estimated. Repertoires were generated with immunoSEQ multiplex PCR, while TCRdb's copy carries only in-frame clones and drops some. That table supplies the V and J calls and clone size; D and trimming were determined from the DNA. The data hold under 60,000 clones, with 89% observed a single time. The data were obtained in a study of blood T cell repertoires in COVID-19. The overall study: Both acute and convalescent COVID-19 samples were obtained from the United States, Italy and Spain. PBMCs, B-cell-depleted T cells, or T cells provided the cDNA or gDNA that made up the material.

Trimming took 5 bases from V and 0 from J; bases not matched to a gene: 5. Germline values: CDR1 MNHNY, CDR2 SVGAGI (reference sequence). CDR3 length equals 16 residues. Sequencing input: peripheral blood. The chain joins TRBV6-6 to TRBJ1-5; TRBD1 matches at 9 bases. This clonotype was obtained from a man between 60 and 75 years old with acute or convalescent COVID-19. The CDR3 region is CASSPGQGYSNQPQHF. Written as DNA, the CDR3 is TGTGCCAGCAGTCCGGGACAGGGATATAGCAATCAGCCCCAGCATTTT.